Shown below are 10 T cell receptor beta chains from a single sample sequenced in a study of beta chain features in type 1 diabetes. Notes on the study in general: Significant though moderate, a shortening of TCRB CDR3s appeared in all four CD4+ subsets of Type 1 diabetes patients.

No cognate antigen is known for these TCRs. The whole isolated RNA underwent reverse transcription, so sequencing captured expressed TCRB transcripts. The method was immunoSEQ multiplex PCR; TCRdb's version includes in-frame clones alone and lacks a portion of them. The profile shows around 650,000 clones, 9.5% to 15% of them singletons. Sequencing input: naive CD4+ T cells from blood. These TCRs come from a man younger than 45 with type 1 diabetes.

This chain links TRBV9 with TRBJ1-6, with unresolved D. The CDR3 is 13 residues long. The germline V and J ends were trimmed by 7 bases and 0 bases, with 5 bases remaining between them. Germline CDR1 and CDR2: SGDLS and YYNGEE. The CDR3 is CASAPSYNSPLHF. Here the CDR3 DNA reads TGTGCCAGCGCCCCCTCCTATAATTCACCCCTCCACTTT.

This clone has only a few counts. The chain couples TRBV4-3 to TRBJ1-1; D might be TRBD1 (5 bases). CDR3 length: 15 residues. Trimming shortened V by 3 bases and J by 1 base, and 12 bases separated the two germline ends. The germline gives CDR1 LGHNA, CDR2 YSLEER. The CDR3 DNA follows: TGCGCCAGCAGCCAGCGTAAGGGGACGAACACTGAAGCTTTCTTT. Protein: CASSQRKGTNTEAFF.

J is TRBJ2-1 and V is TRBV28; D may be TRBD2 (6 bases). Germline V CDR1 and CDR2: MDHEN, SYDVKM. V lost 6 bases, J lost 0 bases, and 9 bases lay in between. This CDR3 has 14 amino acids. The CDR3 loop reads CASRRGISYNEQFF. CDR3 DNA sequence: TGTGCCAGCAGACGGGGGATCTCCTACAATGAGCAGTTCTTC.

Comment on this clone: One end of the junction varies from germline; a read error may be responsible. The V gene is TRBV5-4, the J gene TRBJ2-7; the D is unclear. CDR1 is SGHNT and CDR2 is YYREEE in the germline V gene (reference sequence). This CDR3 spans 15 amino acids. CDR3 region: CASSQDLGSSYEQYF. The CDR3, as DNA: TGCGCCAGCAGCCAAGATCTGGGCAGCTCCTACGAGCAGTACTTC.

This clone was seen a few times. The chain recombines TRBV30 with TRBJ1-5, with TRBD1 matching 8 bases. CDR1 and CDR2 from the germline V gene are GTSNPN and SVGIG (reference sequence). J gave up 0 bases and V 0 bases, and 13 bases lay outside the gene matches. CDR3 length equals 19 residues. The CDR3 loop is CAWSVQGSYRGDSNQPQHF. CDR3 coding DNA: TGTGCCTGGAGTGTACAGGGCAGTTACAGGGGGGATAGCAATCAGCCCCAGCATTTT. The full variable domain, with the rest looked up from reference TRBV30 and TRBJ1-5, is SQTIHQWPATLVQPVGSPLSLECTVEGTSNPNLYWYRQAAGRGLQLLFYSVGIGQISSEVPQNLSASRPQDRQFILSSKKLLLSDSGFYLCAWSVQGSYRGDSNQPQHFGDGTRLSIL.

The rearrangement links TRBV10-3 to TRBJ2-2; D is possibly TRBD2 (6 bases). V was cut by 0 bases and J by 2 bases, with 10 bases left in between. CDR3 length: 16 amino acids. CDR1 and CDR2 (germline): ENHRY, SYGVKD. This CDR3 is CAISESGLENTGELFF. Written as DNA, the CDR3 is TGTGCCATCAGTGAGTCGGGACTTGAAAACACCGGGGAGCTGTTTTTT.

This chain joins TRBV29-1 and TRBJ2-1, with TRBD2 matching 12 bases. This CDR3 is 13 amino acids long. With 3 bases clipped from V and 9 bases from J, the junction kept 3 bases outside the gene matches. The germline CDR1 and CDR2 sequences are SQVTM and ANQGSEA. The CDR3 bases are TGCAGCGTTGAGCGACTAGCGGGGGCTGAGCAGTTCTTC. This encodes CSVERLAGAEQFF.

The chain carries TRBV27 and TRBJ1-1, with TRBD1 as a possible D gene (6 bases). CDR3 length: 13 amino acids. Trimming removed 8 bases at V and 1 base at J, with 11 bases between. Germline values: CDR1 MNHEY, CDR2 SMNVEV (reference sequence). In DNA, the CDR3 is TGTGCCAGCCTCAGGACAGAGAACACTGAAGCTTTCTTT. It specifies CASLRTENTEAFF.

This clone came up a few times. The chain combines TRBV13 with TRBJ2-7, with D hard to call. The CDR3 consists of 12 residues. Germline V lookup: CDR1 PRHDT, CDR2 FYEKMQ (reference sequence). V lost 3 bases to trimming and J lost 11 bases, with 14 bases between them. CDR3 protein: CASSFTSSQKYF. The CDR3 DNA sequence: TGTGCCAGCAGCTTTACGTCTAGTCAAAAGTACTTC. The full variable domain, completed using reference TRBV13 and TRBJ2-7, is AAGVIQSPRHLIKEKRETATLKCYPIPRHDTVYWYQQGPGQDPQFLISFYEKMQSDKGSIPDRFSAQQFSDYHSELNMSSLELGDSALYFCASSFTSSQKYFGPGTRLTVT.

This clone occurred a few times. The gene calls are TRBV18 and TRBJ1-6; 7 bases agree with TRBD1. This CDR3 contains 16 residues. Germline trimming cut 5 bases from V and 6 bases from J; bases unmatched to any gene: 10. Germline V gene sequence: CDR1 KGHSH, CDR2 LQKENI. In nucleotides, the CDR3 is TGTGCCAGCTCAAGTGAAGAGGGGGCGGCTAATTCACCCCTCCACTTT. Translated: CASSSEEGAANSPLHF.